This TCR beta chain is from a study of graft-versus-host responses after intestinal transplantation. Graft specimens yielded both intraepithelial and lamina propria lymphocytes. Germline-derived CDR1 and CDR2 are SGHAT and FQNNGV. This CDR3 comprises 13 residues. As for this clone: A junction boundary mismatches the germline segment, possibly from a read error.

Using immunoSEQ multiplex PCR, the repertoire was profiled, and TCRdb retains in-frame clones only, with some absent. The sample lists about 23,000 clones, around 80% occurring once. The V gene is TRBV11-2, the J gene TRBJ2-7; 8 bases are shared with TRBD1. The sequence was obtained from a human patient who received an intestinal transplant, so some T cells may come from the graft donor. The sequencing used ileum tissue, collected 12 days after intestinal transplant. In DNA form, the CDR3 reads TGTGCCAGCAGCTCGGACAGGGTCGGCGAGCAGCACTTC. Amino acids: CASSSDRVGEQHF.